These 24 T cell receptor beta chains were all obtained from the same sample, sequenced in a study of blood T cells in healthy people across ages. A J-beta primer mix and a sample-barcoded 5' primer were used in a second PCR of roughly 6 to 11 cycles. TCRdb reprocessed the 5' RACE reads via MiXCR and lists one record per CDR3 protein. Among 1.5 million to 2 million distinct CDR3 sequences, roughly 27% were seen once, and the ten largest hold about 8%. Sequencing was carried out using blood. All receptors come from a woman aged 25 to 39 in good health.

The table lists this clonotype with a few counts. This chain links TRBV5-1 with TRBJ2-7; 10 bases align to TRBD2. This CDR3 is 15 amino acids long. The germline gives CDR1 SGHRS, CDR2 YFSETQ. With 4 bases clipped from V and 0 bases from J, the junction kept 4 bases outside the gene matches. CDR3 DNA: TGCGCCAGCAGCGATCAGCGGGGGGGCTCCTACGAGCAGTACTTC. Translating it yields CASSDQRGGSYEQYF. The full variable domain, with the rest looked up from reference TRBV5-1 and TRBJ2-7, is KAGVTQTPRYLIKTRGQQVTLSCSPISGHRSVSWYQQTPGQGLQFLFEYFSETQRNKGNFPGRFSGRQFSNSRSEMNVSTLELGDSALYLCASSDQRGGSYEQYFGPGTRLTVT.

This clonotype was recorded at least ten times. The genes are TRBV20-1 and TRBJ2-5; TRBD1 aligns across 7 bases. The CDR3 is 17 amino acids. After removal of 4 bases from V and 1 base from J, the junction contained 15 bases not matched to a gene. Germline V gives CDR1 DFQATT, CDR2 SNEGSKA (reference sequence). This chain's CDR3 is CSATPGTAQIFQETQYF. CDR3 sequence (DNA): TGCAGTGCTACGCCAGGGACAGCTCAGATATTCCAAGAGACCCAGTACTTC.

This clonotype turned up a few times. The rearrangement links TRBV12-3 or TRBV12-4 to TRBJ2-1; D not certain. V was trimmed by 2 bases and J by 6 bases, leaving 14 bases between them. This CDR3 comprises 15 residues. CDR3: CASSLTFGLVNEQFF. As DNA, the CDR3 is TGTGCCAGCAGTTTAACGTTCGGGCTAGTCAATGAGCAGTTCTTC.

The chain carries TRBV20-1 and TRBJ2-7, with no clear D. From germline, CDR1 is DFQATT and CDR2 SNEGSKA (reference sequence). V was trimmed by 0 bases and J by 3 bases, leaving 9 bases between them. The CDR3 has 13 amino acids. The DNA of the CDR3 is TGCAGTGCTAGAGATCTTAGGGTCTACGAGCAGTACTTC. Its translation is CSARDLRVYEQYF.

This clonotype has only a few counts. This sequence joins TRBV7-2 and TRBJ1-5; 10 positions agree with TRBD1. The CDR3 contains 18 residues. Germline V lookup: CDR1 SGHTA, CDR2 FQGNSA. Unmatched junction bases numbered 10, after V lost 0 bases and J lost 5 bases. The CDR3 DNA reads as TGTGCCAGCAGCTTAGCGCGATCGACAGGGGGCGGGTATCAGCCCCAGCATTTT. Translating gives CASSLARSTGGGYQPQHF. Full variable domain (remainder filled in from reference TRBV7-2 and TRBJ1-5): GAGVSQSPSNKVTEKGKDVELRCDPISGHTALYWYRQSLGQGLEFLIYFQGNSAPDKSGLPSDRFSAERTGGSVSTLTIQRTQQEDSAVYLCASSLARSTGGGYQPQHFGDGTRLSIL.

This clonotype was counted only a few times. V usage is TRBV20-1 and J usage is TRBJ2-5, with D possibly matching TRBD2 (6 bases). Germline loops: CDR1 DFQATT, CDR2 SNEGSKA (reference sequence). Trimming removed 8 bases at V and 7 bases at J, with 26 bases between. The CDR3 has 15 residues. DNA for the CDR3: TGCAGTCCAATCGATGGTAGCGGCACGATAGGGACCCAGTACTTC. Protein sequence: CSPIDGSGTIGTQYF.

This clonotype has a handful of counts. The genes are TRBV9 and TRBJ2-1; D is possibly TRBD1 (6 bases). The CDR3 is 15 residues long. CDR1 and CDR2 from the germline V gene are SGDLS and YYNGEE. V was clipped by 6 bases and J by 0 bases, with 13 bases between them. This chain's CDR3 is CASKPGHSSYNEQFF. DNA of the CDR3: TGTGCCAGCAAACCGGGACATAGCTCCTACAATGAGCAGTTCTTC.

This clonotype was seen a handful of times. The rearrangement links TRBV12-3 or TRBV12-4 to TRBJ2-1; the D gene is possibly TRBD2 (5 bases). Trimming shortened V by 6 bases and J by 10 bases, and 16 bases separated the two germline ends. This CDR3 comprises 13 residues. CDR3 DNA: TGTGCCAGCAGCGCCTCGAGGGATGGCGAGCAGTTCTTC. It encodes CASSASRDGEQFF.

This clonotype was counted a few times. The rearrangement joins TRBV10-3 to TRBJ1-4, with a possible D match to TRBD1 (5 bases). V was cut by 2 bases and J by 7 bases, with 5 bases left in between. The CDR3 runs 12 residues. CDR1 is ENHRY, CDR2 SYGVKD, per germline. This CDR3 is CAISEDSEKLFF. The CDR3 DNA is TGTGCCATCAGTGAGGACAGTGAAAAACTGTTTTTT.

This clonotype was seen a few times. The chain recombines TRBV19 with TRBJ2-1, with D possibly called TRBD1 or TRBD2 (6 bases each). The CDR3 length is 13 residues. The V and J ends lost 6 bases and 7 bases respectively, with 13 bases between them. The germline V gene encodes CDR1 LNHDA and CDR2 SQIVND (reference sequence). The CDR3 here is CASSAGTINEQFF. CDR3 in DNA: TGTGCCAGTAGCGCGGGGACAATTAATGAGCAGTTCTTC.

The CDR3 nucleotides read TGTGCCAGCTCACCATACCGACAGGGGACAGATACGCAGTATTTT. It translates to CASSPYRQGTDTQYF. The chain is built from TRBV18 and TRBJ2-3, with 8 bases matching TRBD1. Germline V lookup: CDR1 KGHSH, CDR2 LQKENI. The ends lost 2 bases at V and 3 bases at J; junction bases unmatched: 4. The CDR3 covers 15 residues. Filled out from reference TRBV18 and TRBJ2-3, the complete variable domain reads NAGVMQNPRHLVRRRGQEARLRCSPMKGHSHVYWYRQLPEEGLKFMVYLQKENIIDESGMPKERFSAEFPKEGPSILRIQQVVRGDSAAYFCASSPYRQGTDTQYFGPGTRLTVL.

This clonotype was detected only a few times. The J gene is TRBJ1-2, the V gene TRBV6-5, with a tentative D call TRBD1 (6 bases). V was clipped by 4 bases and J by 4 bases, with 10 bases between them. This CDR3 region has 13 residues. Per the germline V gene, CDR1 is MNHEY and CDR2 is SVGAGI. CDR3 amino acids: CASSWRQAYGYTF. The CDR3 DNA sequence: TGTGCCAGCAGTTGGAGACAGGCCTATGGCTACACCTTC.

The chain has TRBV12-3 or TRBV12-4 and TRBJ1-3; D is ambiguous. This CDR3 is 14 amino acids long. Trimming stripped 6 bases from V and 4 bases from J, with 13 bases between. The chain's CDR3 is CASRGPVQGNTIYF. CDR3 coding DNA: TGTGCCAGCAGAGGACCAGTTCAAGGAAACACCATATATTTT.

Regarding this clonotype: Just one base apart from a much larger clone, this may be a read error. The chain is built from TRBV29-1 and TRBJ1-2; D not certain. This CDR3 contains 10 residues. V gave up 6 bases and J gave up 10 bases, with 12 bases separating them. Germline V lookup: CDR1 SQVTM, CDR2 ANQGSEA. This CDR3 is CSVEDGHYTF. In DNA, the CDR3 is TGCAGCGTGGAGGATGGGCACTACACCTTC.

V is TRBV6-6 and J is TRBJ1-4; 8 bases are a match to TRBD1. Germline CDR1 and CDR2: MNHNY and SVGAGI (reference sequence). V shed 6 bases, J shed 4 bases, and the junction held 10 bases outside the gene matches. The CDR3 runs to 16 residues. CDR3 in DNA: TGTGCCAGCAGGCCCTGGTCTGGACAGGGTAATGAAAAACTGTTTTTT. Translation gives CASRPWSGQGNEKLFF.

This clonotype was seen ten or more times. The CDR3 nucleotides read TGTGCCAGCAGCTTTGAGACTCGGGAGCAGTACTTC. Translation: CASSFETREQYF. The chain links TRBV7-2 to TRBJ2-7; D unresolved. V dropped 3 bases and J dropped 7 bases, with 10 bases sitting between them. This CDR3 is 12 amino acids long. CDR1 and CDR2 from the germline V gene are SGHTA and FQGNSA.

This chain joins TRBV6-5 and TRBJ2-1, with D perhaps being TRBD1 or TRBD2 (6 bases each). The CDR3 loop spans 15 amino acids. Germline V gene lookup returns CDR1 MNHEY and CDR2 SVGAGI. V shed 6 bases and J shed 1 base, with 13 bases lying between them. CDR3 region: CASRPSGASYNEQFF. The DNA of the CDR3 is TGTGCCAGCAGGCCATCGGGGGCTTCCTACAATGAGCAGTTCTTC.

There are many counts of this clonotype. The chain has TRBV20-1 and TRBJ2-1, with TRBD2 identical over 8 bases. Trimming at V came to 4 bases and at J to 0 bases, leaving 11 bases not matched to a gene. The CDR3 covers 17 residues. Germline CDR1 and CDR2: DFQATT and SNEGSKA (reference sequence). The CDR3 loop reads CSATPIAGKSSYNEQFF. For the CDR3, the DNA is TGCAGTGCTACCCCTATAGCGGGGAAATCCTCCTACAATGAGCAGTTCTTC.

This clonotype showed up many times. The chain joins TRBV5-1 to TRBJ2-5; D remains unclear. Between the trimmed V and J ends, which lost 0 bases and 1 base, there was a span of 7 bases. Germline V gene lookup returns CDR1 SGHRS and CDR2 YFSETQ. The CDR3 sequence is 14 residues long. The CDR3 DNA sequence: TGCGCCAGCAGCTTGGACGGTCGCCAAGAGACCCAGTACTTC. Translation gives CASSLDGRQETQYF. Supplemented by reference TRBV5-1 and TRBJ2-5, the full variable domain reads KAGVTQTPRYLIKTRGQQVTLSCSPISGHRSVSWYQQTPGQGLQFLFEYFSETQRNKGNFPGRFSGRQFSNSRSEMNVSTLELGDSALYLCASSLDGRQETQYFGPGTRLLVL.

The gene calls are TRBV6-5 and TRBJ1-6, with D maybe TRBD1 (6 bases). The CDR3 consists of 14 residues. Per germline, CDR1 MNHEY and CDR2 SVGAGI. Trimming shortened V by 6 bases and J by 8 bases, and 14 bases separated the two germline ends. CDR3 in amino acids: CASSLGQRDSPLHF. DNA of the CDR3: TGTGCCAGCAGCCTCGGACAGCGTGATTCACCCCTCCACTTT.

The table lists this clonotype with a few counts. The chain has TRBV10-1 and TRBJ2-1; 12 nucleotides match TRBD2. The CDR3 consists of 15 residues. CDR1 is WNHNN, CDR2 SYGVQD, per germline (reference sequence). J gave up 7 bases and V 3 bases, and 4 bases lay outside the gene matches. The CDR3, as DNA: TGCGCCAGCAGTGACGGAGGGACTAGCGGGAATGAGCAGTTCTTC. This translates into CASSDGGTSGNEQFF.

The chain carries TRBV25-1 and TRBJ2-5, with a tentative D call TRBD2 (5 bases). The CDR3 covers 14 residues. Germline lookup yields CDR1 MGHDK and CDR2 SYGVNS. Between the trimmed V and J ends, which lost 3 bases and 5 bases, there was a span of 13 bases. CDR3 in DNA: TGTGCCAGCAGTGACGCGTCGGGGTTGGAGACCCAGTACTTC. As protein: CASSDASGLETQYF.

Remarks on this clonotype: A single base separates this from a much larger clone, so it may be a read error. V gene TRBV5-5 combines with J gene TRBJ2-7; D remains unclear. This CDR3 region has 14 residues. Germline V gene data show CDR1 as SGHKS and CDR2 as YYEKEE (reference sequence). The CDR3 spells CASSLYAVSYEQHF. The DNA for the CDR3 is TGTGCCAGCAGCTTGTACGCAGTCTCCTACGAGCAGCACTTC.

The sample holds a few counts of this clonotype. CDR3 bases: TGCGCCAGCAGCTTGGGTGAGGTTTTCGCGCAGTACTTC. Amino acids: CASSLGEVFAQYF. This chain uses TRBV5-1 with TRBJ2-7; D uncertain. Trimming left V 0 bases short and J 9 bases short, with 13 bases between. CDR3 length: 13 amino acids. Looked up from germline, CDR1 is SGHRS and CDR2 is YFSETQ.